The sequence of this T cell receptor beta chain was determined in a study of blood T cells in healthy people across ages. Study-level findings and limits: TCR beta diversity was tightly associated with the proportion of naive T cells. Age brought a roughly linear fall in TCR beta diversity measured per million T cells.

Through a sample-barcoded 5' primer and a J-beta primer mix, a second PCR was run for 7 to 11 cycles. Per-sample output comprised a minimum of 2.5 million paired-end reads containing CDR3. TCRdb re-called the 5' RACE reads through MiXCR, storing one row per CDR3 protein. The sample consists of nearly 800,000 distinct CDR3 sequences, more than 55% of them appearing once. Trimming took 4 bases from V and 4 from J, leaving 15 bases between them. In germline, CDR1 is SGHRS, CDR2 YFSETQ. This CDR3 is 15 amino acids long. Regarding this clonotype: Antigen specificity is unknown.

This rearrangement joins TRBV5-1 to TRBJ2-1; no firm D call. The TCR was taken from a man aged 35 to 55 in good health. The specimen sequenced was blood. The CDR3 coding sequence is TGCGCCAGCAGCCCCATAAGCACTACATACAATGAGCAGTTCTTC. It is translated as CASSPISTTYNEQFF.